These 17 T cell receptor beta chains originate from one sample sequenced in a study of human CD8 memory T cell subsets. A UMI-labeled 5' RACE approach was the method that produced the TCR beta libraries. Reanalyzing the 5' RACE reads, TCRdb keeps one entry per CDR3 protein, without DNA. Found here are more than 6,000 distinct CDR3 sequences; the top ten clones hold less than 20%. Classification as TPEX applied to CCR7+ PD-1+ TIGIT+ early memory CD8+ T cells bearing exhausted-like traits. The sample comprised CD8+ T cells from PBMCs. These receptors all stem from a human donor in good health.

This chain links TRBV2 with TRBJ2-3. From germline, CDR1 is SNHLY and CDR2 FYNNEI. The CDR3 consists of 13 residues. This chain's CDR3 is CASSGSSTDTQYF. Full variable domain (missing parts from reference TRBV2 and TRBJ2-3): EPEVTQTPSHQVTQMGQEVILRCVPISNHLYFYWYRQILGQKVEFLVSFYNNEISEKSEIFDDQFSVERPDGSNFTLKIRSTKLEDSAMYFCASSGSSTDTQYFGPGTRLTVL.

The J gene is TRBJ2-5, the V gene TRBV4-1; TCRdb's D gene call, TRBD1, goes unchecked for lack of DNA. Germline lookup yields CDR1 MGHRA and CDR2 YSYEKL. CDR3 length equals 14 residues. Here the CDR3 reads CASSQEDGGETQYF.

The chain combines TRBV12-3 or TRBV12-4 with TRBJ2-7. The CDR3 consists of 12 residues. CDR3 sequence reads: CASSEVSYEQYF.

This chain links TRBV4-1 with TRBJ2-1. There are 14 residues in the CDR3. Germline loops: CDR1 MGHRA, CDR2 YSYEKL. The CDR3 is CASSPLGNVNEQFF.

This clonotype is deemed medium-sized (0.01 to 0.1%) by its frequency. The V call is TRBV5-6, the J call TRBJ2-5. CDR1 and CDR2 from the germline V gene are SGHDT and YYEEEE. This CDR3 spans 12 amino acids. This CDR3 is CASSYVTGTQYF.

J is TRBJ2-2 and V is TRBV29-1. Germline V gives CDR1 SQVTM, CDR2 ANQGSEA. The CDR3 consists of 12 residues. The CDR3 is CSVVRGTGELFF.

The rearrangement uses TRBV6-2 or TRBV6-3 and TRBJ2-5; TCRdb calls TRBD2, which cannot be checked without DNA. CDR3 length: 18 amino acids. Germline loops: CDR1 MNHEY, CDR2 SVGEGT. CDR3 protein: CASDPGLLGPTRRETQYF.

The CDR3 spells CAWVGRGPEAFF. The V and J genes are TRBV30 and TRBJ1-1; TCRdb indicates TRBD1, and absent DNA this call remains unverified. Germline V gives CDR1 GTSNPN, CDR2 SVGIG (reference sequence). The CDR3 consists of 12 residues.

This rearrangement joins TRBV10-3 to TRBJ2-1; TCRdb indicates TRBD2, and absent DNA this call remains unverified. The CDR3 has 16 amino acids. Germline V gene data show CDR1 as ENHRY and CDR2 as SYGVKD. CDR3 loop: CAISELEGRVHNEQFF.

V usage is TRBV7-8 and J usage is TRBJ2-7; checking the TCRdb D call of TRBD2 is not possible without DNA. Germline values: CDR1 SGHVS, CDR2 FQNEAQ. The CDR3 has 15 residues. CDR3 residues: CASTPDLSGGYEQYF.

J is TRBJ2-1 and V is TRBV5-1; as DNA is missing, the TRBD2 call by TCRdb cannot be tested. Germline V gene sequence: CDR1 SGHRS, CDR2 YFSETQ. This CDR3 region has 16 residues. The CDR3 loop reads CASSLDSPNSVNEQFF.

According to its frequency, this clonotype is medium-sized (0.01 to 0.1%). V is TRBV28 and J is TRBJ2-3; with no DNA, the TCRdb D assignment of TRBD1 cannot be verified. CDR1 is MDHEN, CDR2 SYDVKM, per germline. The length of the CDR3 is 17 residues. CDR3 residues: CASSLLWGSMGMDTQYF.

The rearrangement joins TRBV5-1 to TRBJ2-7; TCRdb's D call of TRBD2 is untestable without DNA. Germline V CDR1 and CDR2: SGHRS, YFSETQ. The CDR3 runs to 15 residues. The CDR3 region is CASSLEEGKFYEQYF. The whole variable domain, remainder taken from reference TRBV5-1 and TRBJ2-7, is KAGVTQTPRYLIKTRGQQVTLSCSPISGHRSVSWYQQTPGQGLQFLFEYFSETQRNKGNFPGRFSGRQFSNSRSEMNVSTLELGDSALYLCASSLEEGKFYEQYFGPGTRLTVT.

This CDR3 is CASSGLGPSGTETQYF. This sequence joins TRBV2 and TRBJ2-5; the D gene TCRdb calls, TRBD2, cannot be checked with no DNA. The CDR3 covers 16 residues. Germline CDR1 and CDR2: SNHLY and FYNNEI.

CDR3 in amino acids: CATSISKFYGYTF. The chain employs TRBV24-1 and TRBJ1-2. This CDR3 comprises 13 residues. Germline V lookup: CDR1 KGHDR, CDR2 SFDVKD.

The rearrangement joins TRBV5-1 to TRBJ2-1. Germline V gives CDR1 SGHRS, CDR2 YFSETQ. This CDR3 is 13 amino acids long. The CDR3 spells CASSLASSNEQFF.

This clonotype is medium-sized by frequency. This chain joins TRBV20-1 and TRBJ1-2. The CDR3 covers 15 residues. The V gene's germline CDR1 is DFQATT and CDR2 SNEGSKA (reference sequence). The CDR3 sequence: CSALTNTHVNYGYTF.